One sample yielded the 5 T cell receptor beta chains listed below, sequenced in a study of cytomegalovirus exposure and HLA in healthy donors. Measured with immunoSEQ multiplex PCR; TCRdb has only the in-frame clones, and not every one. The top ten clones hold 1% to 1.5% of a sample with under 200,000 clones, about 81% of them seen once. The sequenced sample was PBMCs. These receptors were collected from a woman aged 30 to 39 in good health and CMV-seronegative.

The chain links TRBV28 to TRBJ1-5, with TRBD1 matching 10 bases. Losses at the gene ends were 3 bases for V and 0 bases for J; bases not matched to a gene: 8. The CDR3 loop spans 18 amino acids. Germline V lookup: CDR1 MDHEN, CDR2 SYDVKM. The CDR3: CASSFWDRGRDSNQPQHF. The CDR3 DNA reads as TGTGCCAGCAGTTTTTGGGACAGGGGAAGGGATAGCAATCAGCCCCAGCATTTT.

This clone was detected once. For the CDR3, the DNA is TGTGCCAGCAGTCGCAGGGGAGACTACGAGCAGTACTTC. This translates into CASSRRGDYEQYF. The chain recombines TRBV6-5 with TRBJ2-7; D is perhaps TRBD1 (6 bases). The CDR3 length is 13 residues. Per the germline V gene, CDR1 is MNHEY and CDR2 is SVGAGI. The ends were cut back, 5 bases at V and 3 bases at J, with 11 bases in the middle.

This chain links TRBV29-1 with TRBJ2-7; D is unclear. V lost 2 bases, J lost 1 base, and 9 bases lay in between. CDR1 and CDR2 from the germline V gene are SQVTM and ANQGSEA. The CDR3 is 13 residues long. The CDR3 DNA sequence: TGCAGCGTTGAACAAACAGCTTCCTACGAGCAGTACTTC. Protein product: CSVEQTASYEQYF.

J is TRBJ1-5 and V is TRBV19; 8 nucleotides match TRBD1. V shed 3 bases, J shed 12 bases, and the junction held 10 bases outside the gene matches. CDR3 length: 14 amino acids. Germline-derived CDR1 and CDR2 are LNHDA and SQIVND (reference sequence). The CDR3 DNA is TGTGCCAGTAGTATTGGACAGGGTCAGTCGTTCCAGCATTTT. The encoded protein is CASSIGQGQSFQHF.

V usage is TRBV7-8 and J usage is TRBJ1-5, with D perhaps TRBD1 (6 bases). Germline-derived CDR1 and CDR2 are SGHVS and FQNEAQ. The CDR3 has 14 residues. Deletions cut 5 bases from V and 5 bases from J, with 13 bases between. CDR3 loop: CASSLNRVDQPQHF. In DNA form, the CDR3 reads TGTGCCAGCAGCCTAAACAGGGTCGATCAGCCCCAGCATTTT.